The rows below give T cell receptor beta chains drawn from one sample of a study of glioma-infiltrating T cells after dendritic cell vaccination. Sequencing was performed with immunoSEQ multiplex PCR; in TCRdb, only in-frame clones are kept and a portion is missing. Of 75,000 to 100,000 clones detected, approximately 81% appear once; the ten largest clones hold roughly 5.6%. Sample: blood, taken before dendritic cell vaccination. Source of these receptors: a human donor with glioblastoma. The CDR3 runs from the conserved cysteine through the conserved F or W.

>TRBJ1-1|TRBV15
CATSRDFLMGGSGEAFF
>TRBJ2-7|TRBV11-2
CASSLPSGGSYEQYF
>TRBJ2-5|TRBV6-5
CASKGHGGETQYF
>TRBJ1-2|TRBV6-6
CASAGDEPMGYTF
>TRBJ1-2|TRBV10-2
CASTKDRGSTYGYTF
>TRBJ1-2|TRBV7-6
CASSHSGGSYGYTF
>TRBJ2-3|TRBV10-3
CAISGLAGRSDF
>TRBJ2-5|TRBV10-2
CASRGQQETQYF
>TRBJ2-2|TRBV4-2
CASSPLAGGNTGELFF
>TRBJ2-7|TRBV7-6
CASSLDLYYEQYF
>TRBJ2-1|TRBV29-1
CSVGAGESYNEQFF
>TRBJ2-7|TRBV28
CASSGIRGGEQYF
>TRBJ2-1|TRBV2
CASSSDYYNEQFF
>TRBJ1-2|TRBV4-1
CASSLGLLGANYGYTF
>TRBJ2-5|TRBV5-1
CASSLGGAGTQETQYF
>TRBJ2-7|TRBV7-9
CASRRTGVNEQYF
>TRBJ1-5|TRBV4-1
CASSRWSGNQPQHF
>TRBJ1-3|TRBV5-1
CASSLSGMAGNTIYF
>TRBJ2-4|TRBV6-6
CASSSHRVAKNIQYF
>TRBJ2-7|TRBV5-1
CASSSNPGTSFYEQYF
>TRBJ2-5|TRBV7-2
CASSGSGGEWETQYF
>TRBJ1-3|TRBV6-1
CASSEGVRGLLSGNTIYF
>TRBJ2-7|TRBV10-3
CAISESRTPTYEQYF
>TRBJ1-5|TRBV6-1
CASSEAAGAYSNQPQHF
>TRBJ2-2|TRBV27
CASSSGTSLGTGELFF
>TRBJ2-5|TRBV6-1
CASSDREDSETQYF
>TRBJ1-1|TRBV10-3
CAISESLGQGVFTEAFF
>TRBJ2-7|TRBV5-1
CASSLGLAGGPRQYF
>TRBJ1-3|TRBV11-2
CASSSLPSGSGNTIYF
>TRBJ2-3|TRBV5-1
CASSLQTGGEADTQYF
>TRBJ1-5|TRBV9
CASSVGSGYNQPQHF
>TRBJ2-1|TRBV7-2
CASSSRTGTYNEQFF
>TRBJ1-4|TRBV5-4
CASSFGPGDNEKLFF
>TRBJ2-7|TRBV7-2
CASSLSPRSSYEQYF
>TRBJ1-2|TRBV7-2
CASSLAGTGGTKGYTF
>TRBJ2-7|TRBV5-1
CASSVHRDYLYF
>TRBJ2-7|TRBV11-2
CASSLLAGRGYEQYF
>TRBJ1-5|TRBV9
CASSVGGSQPQHF
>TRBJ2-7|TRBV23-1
CASSQGTSGGSSYEQYF
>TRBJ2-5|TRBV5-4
CASSPGQGWETQYF
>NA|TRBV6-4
CASSDGWGAEQYF
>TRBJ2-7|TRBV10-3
CAISEWQVRYEQYF
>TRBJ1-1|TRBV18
CASSPPSAGAAFF
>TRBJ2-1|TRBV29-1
CSVEVEAGGPVVNEQFF
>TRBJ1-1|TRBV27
CASSVQGRNTEAFF
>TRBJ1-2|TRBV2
CASSVRESDYGYTF
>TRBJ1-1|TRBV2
CASATGNNQNTEAFF
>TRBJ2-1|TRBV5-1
CASSLESSGNVGEQFF
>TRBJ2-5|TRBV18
CASSPGSGSETQYF
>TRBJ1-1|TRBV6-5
CASRERLGGTEAFF
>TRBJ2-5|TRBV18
CASSPPTGTTSSQYF
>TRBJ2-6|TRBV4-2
CASGILAGGRGANVLTF
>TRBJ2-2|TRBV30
CAWSAHSNTGELFF
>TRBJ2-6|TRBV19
CASSTSGTGGVTGANVLTF
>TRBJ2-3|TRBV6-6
CASTLTRGATDTQYF